A selection of T cell receptor beta chains follows, all from one sample in a study of vaccination and CD4 T cells after COVID-19. These receptors are not linked to any known antigen. TCRdb called the PCR reads again in MiXCR, with one record for every CDR3 protein. In the table there are 4,500 or so distinct CDR3 sequences, 15% to 20% of which are singletons. The sample consisted of CD4+ T cells from blood, cultured in vitro. The receptor source for this set is a human donor who had recovered from COVID-19. Both conserved end residues are part of each CDR3. Each record gives: V gene, CDR3 length, D gene, J gene, CDR3 protein. A D gene is named only where the DNA matches it firmly.

V gene: TRBV20-1
CDR3 length: 15
D gene: -
J gene: TRBJ1-1
CDR3 protein: CSARYIGTRNTEAFF

V gene: TRBV15
CDR3 length: 14
D gene: -
J gene: TRBJ2-7
CDR3 protein: CATSRDQGAYEQYF

V gene: TRBV4-2
CDR3 length: 16
D gene: -
J gene: TRBJ1-2
CDR3 protein: CASSQVGDGSNYGYTF

V gene: TRBV7-9
CDR3 length: 14
D gene: TRBD1
J gene: TRBJ1-4
CDR3 protein: CASSLGQGDEKLFF

V gene: TRBV5-4
CDR3 length: 14
D gene: TRBD1
J gene: TRBJ1-6
CDR3 protein: CASSLGDRHSPLHF

V gene: TRBV9
CDR3 length: 12
D gene: -
J gene: TRBJ1-2
CDR3 protein: CASSTVTGGYTF

V gene: TRBV4-2
CDR3 length: 15
D gene: -
J gene: TRBJ1-1
CDR3 protein: CASSQGDRRNTEAFF

V gene: TRBV29-1
CDR3 length: 17
D gene: TRBD1
J gene: TRBJ2-7
CDR3 protein: CSVVWDRDPGPSYEQYF

V gene: TRBV6-1
CDR3 length: 17
D gene: TRBD1
J gene: TRBJ1-3
CDR3 protein: CASSITGGVGSGNTIYF

V gene: TRBV20-1
CDR3 length: 15
D gene: TRBD1
J gene: TRBJ2-7
CDR3 protein: CSAKTGTAVSYEQYF

V gene: TRBV2
CDR3 length: 16
D gene: -
J gene: TRBJ2-1
CDR3 protein: CASSAFSGNSYNEQFF

V gene: TRBV20-1
CDR3 length: 14
D gene: -
J gene: TRBJ1-1
CDR3 protein: CSASGPGRGTEAFF

V gene: TRBV7-3
CDR3 length: 13
D gene: -
J gene: TRBJ2-2
CDR3 protein: CASSLTNTGELFF

V gene: TRBV6-1
CDR3 length: 14
D gene: TRBD1
J gene: TRBJ1-2
CDR3 protein: CASRGTGGRGGYTF

V gene: TRBV25-1
CDR3 length: 17
D gene: TRBD1
J gene: TRBJ2-1
CDR3 protein: CASSEYKAGQGNDEQFF

V gene: TRBV14
CDR3 length: 14
D gene: -
J gene: TRBJ1-1
CDR3 protein: CASSQDMGRTEAFF

V gene: TRBV12-3/TRBV12-4
CDR3 length: 13
D gene: -
J gene: TRBJ2-5
CDR3 protein: CASSLTLGGTQYF

V gene: TRBV20-1
CDR3 length: 10
D gene: -
J gene: TRBJ1-4
CDR3 protein: CSAGQEKLFF